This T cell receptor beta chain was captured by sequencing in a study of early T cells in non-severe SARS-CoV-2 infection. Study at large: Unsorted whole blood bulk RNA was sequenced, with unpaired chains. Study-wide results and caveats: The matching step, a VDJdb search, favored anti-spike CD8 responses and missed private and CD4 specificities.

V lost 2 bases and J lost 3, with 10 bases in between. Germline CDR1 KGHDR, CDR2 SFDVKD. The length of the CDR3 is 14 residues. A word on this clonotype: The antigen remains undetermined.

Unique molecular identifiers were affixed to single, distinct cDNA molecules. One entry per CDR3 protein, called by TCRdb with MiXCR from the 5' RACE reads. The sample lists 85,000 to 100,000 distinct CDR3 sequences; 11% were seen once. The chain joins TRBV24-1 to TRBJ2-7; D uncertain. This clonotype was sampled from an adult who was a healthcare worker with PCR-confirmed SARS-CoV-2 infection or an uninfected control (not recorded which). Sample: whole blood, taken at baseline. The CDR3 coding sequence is TGTGCCACCAGTGATTCTGGCAATAACTACGAGCAGTACTTC. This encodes CATSDSGNNYEQYF.